Listed below are T cell receptor beta chains from one sample, sequenced in a study of T-cell memory formation after mild COVID-19. In TCRdb, the 5' RACE reads were re-called with MiXCR into one record per CDR3 protein. The data hold about 200,000 distinct CDR3 sequences, with roughly 10% observed a single time. Sequenced material: PBMCs or a T cell subset sorted from them (not recorded which). The receptors were sampled from a young man who had mild COVID-19 (a few samples of this study predate the infection). Cell type and time point are not known. Both conserved end residues are trimmed from each CDR3. Clone size is shown for a subset of rows, as once, few, many or a class of expanded clone.

V: TRBV11-2; size: NA; CDR3: ASSFGAPGFGTQY
V: TRBV11-2; size: many; CDR3: ASSLSGGSGTDTQY
V: TRBV20-1; size: many; CDR3: SAVTGSQPQH
V: TRBV4-2; size: few; CDR3: ASSQGVRGDTQY
V: TRBV12-5; size: NA; CDR3: ASGLTQGFQAF
V: TRBV6-2/TRBV6-3; size: few; CDR3: AVRDDRAEKLF
V: TRBV4-3; size: few; CDR3: ASSQENTAPYGYT
V: TRBV6-5; size: few; CDR3: ASRTGYEQY
V: TRBV7-8; size: few; CDR3: ASSFQGAGANVLT
V: TRBV18; size: NA; CDR3: ASSPKDSLAKNIQY
V: TRBV5-1; size: NA; CDR3: ASSLRVGTGGSPLH
V: TRBV7-9; size: NA; CDR3: ASSPFRTGGSETQY
V: TRBV19; size: NA; CDR3: ASGQGANTEAF
V: TRBV28; size: few; CDR3: ASCPPIVGNTEAF
V: TRBV7-9; size: few; CDR3: ASSPPGQRNSPLH
V: TRBV13; size: NA; CDR3: ASSFPPLPLAPHTDTQY
V: TRBV4-1; size: few; CDR3: ASSQGPSGGSRWNEQF
V: TRBV27; size: few; CDR3: ASSHSGTSSTDTQY
V: TRBV5-1; size: many; CDR3: ASSLESDTQY
V: TRBV7-2; size: NA; CDR3: ASSPRDRGLNTEAF
V: TRBV7-2; size: NA; CDR3: ASNRGGLAVDTQY
V: TRBV7-2; size: many; CDR3: ASSPPRGGATNEQF
V: TRBV4-3; size: NA; CDR3: ASSQTASGGRDTQY
V: TRBV6-1; size: NA; CDR3: AGSQTNYGYT
V: TRBV2; size: NA; CDR3: AGYGNTIY
V: TRBV5-5; size: many; CDR3: ASSLLNRGFDTEAF
V: TRBV27; size: few; CDR3: ASSGQGGYTEAF
V: TRBV7-9; size: many; CDR3: ASTPGTNYGYT
V: TRBV12-3/TRBV12-4; size: NA; CDR3: ASTPGQGATEQF
V: TRBV10-3; size: many; CDR3: AIGEFYNEQF
V: TRBV4-2; size: NA; CDR3: ASSRDGYNEQF
V: TRBV4-2; size: NA; CDR3: ASSQVLRGGDTQY
V: TRBV7-2; size: NA; CDR3: ASSLGAGNSNTIY
V: TRBV20-1; size: few; CDR3: SAQPRISGNTIY